Below are 11 T cell receptor beta chains sequenced from a single sample in a study of cytomegalovirus exposure and HLA in healthy donors. This PCR relied on a set of 60 Vbeta primers and 13 Jbeta primers. Assay: immunoSEQ multiplex PCR; the TCRdb copy retains only in-frame clones and omits some. The repertoire holds 150,000 to 200,000 clones, with 70% to 85% as singletons. Sequenced input: PBMCs. The source is a girl aged 2 to 10 in good health and CMV-seropositive.

The V and J genes are TRBV29-1 and TRBJ2-1; TRBD2 aligns across 7 bases. Germline V CDR1 and CDR2: SQVTM, ANQGSEA. The CDR3 is 19 amino acids. J was trimmed by 6 bases and V by 6 bases; bases with no gene match: 26. This chain's CDR3 is CSVLDPVTSSKTLTNEQFF. CDR3 in DNA: TGCAGCGTCCTGGACCCCGTGACTAGCAGCAAAACCCTAACCAATGAGCAGTTCTTC.

The gene calls are TRBV12-5 and TRBJ2-1; the match to TRBD2 covers 9 bases. The CDR3 contains 18 residues. J lost 0 bases, V lost 0 bases, and 6 bases had no gene match. Per germline, CDR1 LGHNT and CDR2 FRNRAP. The DNA of the CDR3 is TGTGCTAGTGGTTTGGTATTAACTAGCGGGCCCTCCTACAATGAGCAGTTCTTC. Protein: CASGLVLTSGPSYNEQFF.

This rearrangement joins TRBV6-5 to TRBJ1-5; D may be TRBD1 (5 bases). There are 14 residues in the CDR3. The germline gives CDR1 MNHEY, CDR2 SVGAGI. Trimming took off 10 bases at V and 6 bases at J, with 19 bases between the two ends. As DNA, the CDR3 is TGTGCCACTGGGGGGGGAGGAGTGGGTCAGCCCCAGCATTTT. As protein: CATGGGGVGQPQHF.

The chain employs TRBV7-9 and TRBJ1-2; tentative D call: TRBD1 (6 bases). The CDR3 runs 15 residues. Per the germline V gene, CDR1 is SEHNR and CDR2 is FQNEAQ (reference sequence). Deletions cut 1 base from V and 5 bases from J, with 14 bases between. The DNA of the CDR3 is TGTGCCAGCAGCTTAGACAGGGCGGGGGGATATGGCTACACCTTC. Residues: CASSLDRAGGYGYTF.

The chain uses TRBV2 and TRBJ2-7; 8 bases agree with TRBD2. The CDR3 totals 12 residues. From germline, CDR1 is SNHLY and CDR2 FYNNEI. V shed 8 bases, J shed 7 bases, and the junction held 7 bases outside the gene matches. The CDR3 loop is CASERESGEQYF. DNA for the CDR3: TGTGCCAGCGAGCGGGAGTCGGGTGAGCAGTACTTC.

The chain has TRBV4-2 and TRBJ1-1, with 7 bases lining up with TRBD1. Germline CDR1 and CDR2: LGHNA and YNFKEQ. This CDR3 has 14 amino acids. With 9 bases clipped from V and 1 base from J, the junction kept 8 bases outside the gene matches. The CDR3 DNA reads TGTGCCAGTCGATCCGGGACAGCGAACACTGAAGCTTTCTTT. It is translated as CASRSGTANTEAFF.

The V and J genes are TRBV9 and TRBJ1-2; no definite D call. V dropped 0 bases and J dropped 8 bases, with 8 bases sitting between them. The V gene's germline CDR1 is SGDLS and CDR2 YYNGEE. The CDR3 totals 12 residues. CDR3 nucleotide sequence: TGTGCCAGCAGCGTAGGTGTAATGGGCTACACCTTC. Protein product: CASSVGVMGYTF. The entire variable domain, with the rest obtained from reference TRBV9 and TRBJ1-2, is as follows: DSGVTQTPKHLITATGQRVTLRCSPRSGDLSVYWYQQSLDQGLQFLIQYYNGEERAKGNILERFSAQQFPDLHSELNLSSLELGDSALYFCASSVGVMGYTFGSGTRLTVV.

This clone was detected only once. The V and J genes are TRBV25-1 and TRBJ2-7; 10 nucleotides align to TRBD1. This CDR3 is built from 14 residues. Per germline, CDR1 MGHDK and CDR2 SYGVNS. Trimming cost V 4 bases and J 6 bases; bases outside gene matches: 6. The CDR3 region has the DNA TGTGCCAGCAGTGTGGAGACAGGGGGCAGCGAGCAGTACTTC. This sequence encodes CASSVETGGSEQYF.

This chain's CDR3 is CASSFWGRVSGQPQHF. CDR3 nucleotide sequence: TGTGCCAGCAGCTTCTGGGGAAGGGTAAGCGGTCAGCCCCAGCATTTT. The chain is built from TRBV5-6 and TRBJ1-5; D is unclear. The CDR3 contains 16 residues. Germline V gene lookup returns CDR1 SGHDT and CDR2 YYEEEE. V gave up 2 bases and J gave up 6 bases, with 18 bases separating them.

This clone was detected once. This sequence joins TRBV5-8 and TRBJ1-5; weak D call: TRBD1 (6 bases). This CDR3 comprises 14 residues. With 2 bases removed from V and 4 bases from J, the gap between germline ends came to 10 bases. Looked up from germline, CDR1 is SGHTS and CDR2 is YDEGEE. CDR3 in DNA: TGTGCCAGCAGCTTTAGGGGGGGGAATCAGCCCCAGCATTTT. This sequence encodes CASSFRGGNQPQHF.

The chain recombines TRBV9 with TRBJ2-3; 11 bases map to TRBD2. Germline V gives CDR1 SGDLS, CDR2 YYNGEE. The length of the CDR3 is 16 residues. V dropped 0 bases and J dropped 4; count of bases not matched to a gene: 4. In DNA form, the CDR3 reads TGTGCCAGCAGCGTAGCCCCGGGACTAGCGGCAGATACGCAGTATTTT. It translates to CASSVAPGLAADTQYF.